Presented here are 2 T cell receptor beta chains from one specimen sequenced in a study of blood T cell repertoires in COVID-19. The repertoire was sequenced with immunoSEQ multiplex PCR; TCRdb's copy has only in-frame clones and lacks some. This sample has around 190,000 clones, with roughly 84% found just once. Sequencing was carried out using peripheral blood. The receptor source for this set is a human donor in a cohort sampled during active COVID-19.

The J gene is TRBJ2-4, the V gene TRBV3-1 (or the pseudogene TRBV3-2), with 13 bases that match TRBD2. CDR1 and CDR2 (germline): LGHDT, YNNKEL (reference sequence). The CDR3 covers 19 residues. With 3 bases clipped from V and 1 base from J, the junction kept 9 bases outside the gene matches. The CDR3 is CASSQRLAGGWTAKNIQYF. DNA of the CDR3: TGTGCCAGCAGCCAGCGACTAGCGGGAGGATGGACGGCCAAAAACATTCAGTACTTC.

The genes are TRBV18 and TRBJ2-1; D is perhaps TRBD2 (5 bases). The CDR3 totals 13 residues. Trimming pared 3 bases from V and 8 bases from J, leaving 11 bases between. Germline-derived CDR1 and CDR2 are KGHSH and LQKENI. CDR3 sequence: CASSPNEGDEQFF. CDR3 DNA: TGTGCCAGCTCACCGAATGAGGGCGATGAGCAGTTCTTC.